The 17 T cell receptor beta chains listed next were all sequenced from one sample in a study of blood T cells in healthy people across ages. The second PCR ran roughly 7 to 11 cycles with a sample-barcoded 5' primer and J-beta primers. TCRdb passed the 5' RACE reads through MiXCR, listing each CDR3 protein once. The sample carries around 870,000 distinct CDR3 sequences, around 28% recorded once. The sample taken for sequencing was blood. Source of these receptors: a woman older than 75 in good health.

The rearrangement joins TRBV7-2 to TRBJ1-1; D remains unclear. Germline V CDR1 and CDR2: SGHTA, FQGNSA. The CDR3 contains 12 residues. V gave up 4 bases and J gave up 7 bases, with 10 bases separating them. In nucleotides, the CDR3 is TGTGCCAGCAGCTCCCTCGGCGGTGAAGCTTTCTTT. The encoded protein is CASSSLGGEAFF.

The sample holds many counts of this clonotype. J is TRBJ2-7 and V is TRBV5-1, with 10 bases matching TRBD2. The CDR3 has 15 residues. J gave up 7 bases and V 3 bases, and 10 bases lay outside the gene matches. The V gene's germline CDR1 is SGHRS and CDR2 YFSETQ. The chain's CDR3 is CASSWTSGSSEEQYF. Written as DNA, the CDR3 is TGCGCCAGCAGCTGGACTAGCGGTTCATCTGAGGAGCAGTACTTC.

Ten or more counts support this clonotype. A read error may explain this, as a much larger clone is one base away. This chain links TRBV6-2 or TRBV6-3 with TRBJ2-5; 12 bases align to TRBD2. CDR1 and CDR2 (germline): MNHEY, SVGEGT. This CDR3 region has 15 residues. V shed 4 bases, J shed 8 bases, and the junction held 8 bases outside the gene matches. CDR3 DNA sequence: TGTGCCAGCAGTTCGGGGACTAGCGGGTGCCGTACCCAGTACTTC. Translation: CASSSGTSGCRTQYF.

In its sample, this clonotype was seen many times. This sequence joins TRBV7-2 and TRBJ1-1; perhaps TRBD1 as D (5 bases). CDR3 size: 13 residues. The germline gives CDR1 SGHTA, CDR2 FQGNSA. V was cut by 0 bases and J by 7 bases, with 9 bases left in between. For the CDR3, the DNA is TGTGCCAGCAGCTTAGCGCAGGGAATTGAAGCTTTCTTT. It codes for CASSLAQGIEAFF.

This chain uses TRBV14 with TRBJ2-1, with 7 bases that match TRBD2. The CDR3 is made up of 16 amino acids. Looked up from germline, CDR1 is SGHDN and CDR2 is FVKESK. J was trimmed by 4 bases and V by 1 base; bases with no gene match: 7. The CDR3 here is CASSQVSGGFYNEQFF. The CDR3 nucleotides are TGTGCCAGCAGCCAAGTCTCCGGGGGGTTTTACAATGAGCAGTTCTTC.

This clonotype was detected only once. Germline and junction disagree at one end, which may indicate a read error. The J gene is TRBJ1-4, the V gene TRBV6-2 or TRBV6-3; tentative D call: TRBD1 (5 bases). Germline CDR1 is MNHEY and CDR2 is SVGEGT. The length of the CDR3 is 15 residues. The CDR3 loop is CASRRSGTDNEKRFF. The CDR3, as DNA: TGTGCCAGCAGACGCTCCGGGACCGACAATGAAAAACGGTTTTTT.

The genes are TRBV7-2 and TRBJ2-7; D may be TRBD1 or TRBD2 (6 bases each). This CDR3 is 13 amino acids long. Trimming stripped 5 bases from V and 3 bases from J, with 11 bases between. Germline-derived CDR1 and CDR2 are SGHTA and FQGNSA. DNA for the CDR3: TGTGCCAGCAGCGTAGGGGGAGGCTACGAGCAGTACTTC. Encoded protein: CASSVGGGYEQYF.

Points on this clonotype: This may stem from a read error, because a much larger clone lies one nucleotide away. This chain uses TRBV6-2 or TRBV6-3 with TRBJ2-5; 8 bases agree with TRBD2. The CDR3 consists of 14 residues. Per the germline V gene, CDR1 is MNHEY and CDR2 is SVGEGT. The trim removed 6 bases at V and 11 bases at J, leaving 14 bases unmatched. The CDR3 DNA follows: TGTGCCAGCAGCCCCGGCCGACTAGCGAATGAGCAGTACTTC. This codes for CASSPGRLANEQYF.

In regard to this clonotype: At one boundary the junction diverges from the germline segment, which might be a read error. J is TRBJ1-6 and V is TRBV11-2; D is unclear. The CDR3 length is 16 residues. CDR1 and CDR2 (germline): SGHAT, FQNNGV. CDR3 nucleotides: TGTACCAGCAGCTTAGAAGGAGGACGCCGGAATTCACCCCTCCACTTT. Encoded protein: CTSSLEGGRRNSPLHF.

Note on this clonotype: This may arise from a read error, as a much more abundant clone is one base away. This chain uses TRBV18 with TRBJ2-1, with D possibly called TRBD1 or TRBD2 (5 bases each). The length of the CDR3 is 15 residues. CDR1 and CDR2 from the germline V gene are KGHSH and LQKENI. The CDR3 DNA reads as TGTGCCAACTCACCAAATGGGGGTTCGAACAATGAGCAGTTCTTC. Translated, it gives CANSPNGGSNNEQFF. The full variable domain, with the rest looked up from reference TRBV18 and TRBJ2-1, is NAGVMQNPRHLVRRRGQEARLRCSPMKGHSHVYWYRQLPEEGLKFMVYLQKENIIDESGMPKERFSAEFPKEGPSILRIQQVVRGDSAAYFCANSPNGGSNNEQFFGPGTRLTVL.

This clonotype occurred many times. This rearrangement joins TRBV7-9 to TRBJ2-1, with D maybe TRBD2 (6 bases). V was pared by 5 bases and J by 5 bases, with 16 bases between. Germline loops: CDR1 SEHNR, CDR2 FQNEAQ (reference sequence). The CDR3 covers 15 residues. The CDR3 bases are TGTGCCAGCAGCCTCAGTCGGGGGAAGAACAATGAGCAGTTCTTC. Residues: CASSLSRGKNNEQFF.

This clonotype was found many times. V and J are TRBV5-1 and TRBJ2-2, with D hard to call. V lost 2 bases and J 6 bases, leaving 8 bases between the germline ends. The V gene's germline CDR1 is SGHRS and CDR2 YFSETQ. CDR3 length: 13 residues. The CDR3 DNA reads TGCGCCAGCAGCTTTATCTTAGCCGGGGAGCTGTTTTTT. This translates into CASSFILAGELFF.

With respect to this clonotype: Possible read error: a much larger clone is one base away. This sequence joins TRBV10-1 and TRBJ1-2; 8 nucleotides line up with TRBD1. Per germline, CDR1 WNHNN and CDR2 SYGVQD (reference sequence). Losses at the gene ends were 4 bases for V and 4 bases for J; bases not matched to a gene: 2. The CDR3 length is 13 residues. CDR3 protein: CASSGQGCYGYTF. The CDR3 coding sequence is TGCGCCAGCAGTGGACAGGGGTGCTATGGCTACACCTTC.

This clonotype was counted at least ten times. The gene calls are TRBV6-2 or TRBV6-3 and TRBJ2-7; possible D gene TRBD2, 5 bases. Trimming removed 6 bases from V and 2 bases from J, with 20 bases in between. Germline CDR1 is MNHEY and CDR2 is SVGEGT. CDR3 size: 16 residues. CDR3 DNA: TGTGCCAGCAGCTCGGGGAGCGGCGGCTTTACCTACGAGCAGTACTTC. Translation gives CASSSGSGGFTYEQYF.

This clonotype was picked up many times. The chain has TRBV24-1 and TRBJ1-2, with TRBD1 as a possible D gene (6 bases). V was trimmed by 4 bases and J by 2 bases, leaving 10 bases between them. This CDR3 contains 14 residues. Germline CDR1 and CDR2: KGHDR and SFDVKD. The CDR3 coding sequence is TGTGCCACCAGTGACCTTACAGGGAACTATGGCTACACCTTC. Protein sequence: CATSDLTGNYGYTF.

The sample holds many counts of this clonotype. The J gene is TRBJ1-2, the V gene TRBV24-1, with D possibly matching TRBD1 (6 bases). The V and J ends lost 1 base and 8 bases respectively, with 7 bases between them. This CDR3 contains 12 residues. Germline lookup yields CDR1 KGHDR and CDR2 SFDVKD. This chain's CDR3 is CATSDLTGGYTF. The CDR3 nucleotides read TGTGCCACCAGTGATTTAACAGGGGGCTACACCTTC.

To note about this clonotype: It may be a read error: a sequence one base away is much more abundant. The J gene is TRBJ2-3, the V gene TRBV12-3 or TRBV12-4, with 9 positions matching TRBD2. This CDR3 contains 15 residues. DNA of the CDR3: TGTGCCAGCAGTCTCGGACTAGCGATGGCAGATACGGAGTATTTT. Translating gives CASSLGLAMADTEYF.